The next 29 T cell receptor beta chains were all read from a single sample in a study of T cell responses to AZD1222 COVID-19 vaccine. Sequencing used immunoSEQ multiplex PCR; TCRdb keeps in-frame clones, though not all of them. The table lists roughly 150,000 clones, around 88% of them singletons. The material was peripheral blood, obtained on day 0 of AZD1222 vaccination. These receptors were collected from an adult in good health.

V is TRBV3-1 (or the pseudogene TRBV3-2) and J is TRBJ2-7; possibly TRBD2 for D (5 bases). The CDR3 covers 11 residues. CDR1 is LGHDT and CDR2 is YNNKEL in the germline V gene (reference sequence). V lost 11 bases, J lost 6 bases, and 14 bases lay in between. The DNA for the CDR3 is TGTGCCCGGCGGAGGCGATGCGAGCAGTACTTC. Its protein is CARRRRCEQYF.

CDR3 DNA sequence: TGCGCCAGCAGCCTAAGCGGGAGGAGTGGTGATGAGCAGTTCTTC. Its translation: CASSLSGRSGDEQFF. The chain links TRBV4-3 to TRBJ2-1; 9 nucleotides match TRBD2. The germline V gene encodes CDR1 LGHNA and CDR2 YSLEER. Trimming cost V 4 bases and J 8 bases; bases outside gene matches: 9. The CDR3 extends over 15 amino acids.

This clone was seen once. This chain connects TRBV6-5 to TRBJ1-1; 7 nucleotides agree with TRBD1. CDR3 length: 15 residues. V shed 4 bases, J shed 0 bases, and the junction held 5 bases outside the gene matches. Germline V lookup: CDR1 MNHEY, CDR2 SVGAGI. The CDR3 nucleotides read TGTGCCAGCAGTTTTATCGGGACAGTGAACACTGAAGCTTTCTTT. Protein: CASSFIGTVNTEAFF.

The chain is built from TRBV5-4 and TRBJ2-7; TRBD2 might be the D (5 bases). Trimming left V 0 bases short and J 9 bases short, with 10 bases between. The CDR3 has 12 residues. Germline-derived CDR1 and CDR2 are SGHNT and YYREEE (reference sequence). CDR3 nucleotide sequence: TGTGCCAGCAGCTTGGGAGGGCTAAGGCAGTACTTC. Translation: CASSLGGLRQYF.

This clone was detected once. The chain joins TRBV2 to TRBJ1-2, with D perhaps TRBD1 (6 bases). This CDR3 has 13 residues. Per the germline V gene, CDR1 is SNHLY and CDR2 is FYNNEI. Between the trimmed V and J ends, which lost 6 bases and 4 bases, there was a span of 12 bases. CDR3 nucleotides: TGTGCCAGCAGGACAGGTTGGGGCTATGGCTACACCTTC. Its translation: CASRTGWGYGYTF.

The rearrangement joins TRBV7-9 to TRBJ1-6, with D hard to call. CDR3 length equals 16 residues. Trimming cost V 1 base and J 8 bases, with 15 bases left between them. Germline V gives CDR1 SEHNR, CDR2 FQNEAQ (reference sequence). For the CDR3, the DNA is TGTGCCAGCAGCTTAGACGTCCACGGTGTCTATTCACCCCTCCACTTT. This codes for CASSLDVHGVYSPLHF.

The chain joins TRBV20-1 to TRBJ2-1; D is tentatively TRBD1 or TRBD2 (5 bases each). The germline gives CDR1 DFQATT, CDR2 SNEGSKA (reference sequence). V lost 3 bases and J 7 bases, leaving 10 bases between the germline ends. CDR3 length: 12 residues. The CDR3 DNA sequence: TGCAGTGCTAGTTGGGGGAAAAATGAGCAGTTCTTC. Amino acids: CSASWGKNEQFF.

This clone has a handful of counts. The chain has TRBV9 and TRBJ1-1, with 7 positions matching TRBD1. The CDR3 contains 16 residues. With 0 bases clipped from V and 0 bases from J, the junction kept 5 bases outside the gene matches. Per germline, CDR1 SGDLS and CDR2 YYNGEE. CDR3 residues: CASSVGGGVMNTEAFF. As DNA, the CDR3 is TGTGCCAGCAGCGTAGGAGGGGGCGTTATGAACACTGAAGCTTTCTTT.

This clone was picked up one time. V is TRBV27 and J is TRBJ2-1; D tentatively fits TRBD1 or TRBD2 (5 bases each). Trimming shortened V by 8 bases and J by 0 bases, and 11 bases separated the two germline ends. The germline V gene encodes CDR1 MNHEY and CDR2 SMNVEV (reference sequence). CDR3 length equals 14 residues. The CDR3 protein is CASGSGSSYNEQFF. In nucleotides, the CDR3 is TGTGCCAGCGGATCAGGGAGCTCCTACAATGAGCAGTTCTTC.

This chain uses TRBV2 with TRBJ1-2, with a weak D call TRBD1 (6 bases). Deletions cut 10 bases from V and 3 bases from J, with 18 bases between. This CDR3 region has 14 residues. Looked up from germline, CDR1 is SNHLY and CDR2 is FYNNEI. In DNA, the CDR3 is TGTGCCACGCCATCCACAGGGAAGGACTATGGCTACACCTTC. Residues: CATPSTGKDYGYTF. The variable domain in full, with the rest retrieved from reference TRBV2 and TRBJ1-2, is EPEVTQTPSHQVTQMGQEVILRCVPISNHLYFYWYRQILGQKVEFLVSFYNNEISEKSEIFDDQFSVERPDGSNFTLKIRSTKLEDSAMYFCATPSTGKDYGYTFGSGTRLTVV.

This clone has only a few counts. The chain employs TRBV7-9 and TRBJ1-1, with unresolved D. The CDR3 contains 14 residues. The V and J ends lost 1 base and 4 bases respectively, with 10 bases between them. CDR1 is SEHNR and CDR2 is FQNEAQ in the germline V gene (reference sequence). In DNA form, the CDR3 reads TGTGCCAGCAGCTTAGGTCCCGCCGGCACTGAAGCTTTCTTT. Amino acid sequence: CASSLGPAGTEAFF.

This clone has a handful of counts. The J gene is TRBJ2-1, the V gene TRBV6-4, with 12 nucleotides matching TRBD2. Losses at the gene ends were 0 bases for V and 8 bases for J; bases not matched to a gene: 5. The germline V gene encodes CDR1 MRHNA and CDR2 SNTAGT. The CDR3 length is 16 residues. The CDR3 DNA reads TGTGCCAGCAGTGACTCGACTAGCGGGAGTATCGATGAGCAGTTCTTC. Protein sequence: CASSDSTSGSIDEQFF.

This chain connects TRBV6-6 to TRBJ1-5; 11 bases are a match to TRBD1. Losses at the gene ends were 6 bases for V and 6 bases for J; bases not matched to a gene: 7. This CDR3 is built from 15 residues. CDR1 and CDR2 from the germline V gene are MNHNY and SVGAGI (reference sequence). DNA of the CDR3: TGTGCCAGCAGCCAGGGACAGGGGGTGAGTCAGCCCCAGCATTTT. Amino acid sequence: CASSQGQGVSQPQHF.

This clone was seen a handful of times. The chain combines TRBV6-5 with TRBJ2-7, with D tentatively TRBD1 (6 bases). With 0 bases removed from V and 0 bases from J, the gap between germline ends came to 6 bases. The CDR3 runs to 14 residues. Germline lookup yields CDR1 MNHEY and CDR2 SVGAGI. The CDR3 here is CASSYSDSSYEQYF. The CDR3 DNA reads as TGTGCCAGCAGTTACTCGGACAGCTCCTACGAGCAGTACTTC.

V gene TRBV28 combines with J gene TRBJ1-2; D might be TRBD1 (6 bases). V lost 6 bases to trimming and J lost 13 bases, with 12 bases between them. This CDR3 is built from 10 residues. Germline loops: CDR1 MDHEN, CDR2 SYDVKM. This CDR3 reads CASRRGQVTF. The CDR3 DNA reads TGTGCCAGCAGGCGGGGGCAAGTCACCTTC.

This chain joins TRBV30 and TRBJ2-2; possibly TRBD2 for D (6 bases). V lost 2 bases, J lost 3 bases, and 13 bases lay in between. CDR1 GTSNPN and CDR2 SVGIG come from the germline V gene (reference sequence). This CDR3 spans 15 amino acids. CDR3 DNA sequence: TGTGCCTGGAGTAAGAGCGGGTTTTACACCGGGGAGCTGTTTTTT. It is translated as CAWSKSGFYTGELFF.

This CDR3 reads CASRASGPTDTQYF. CDR3 nucleotide sequence: TGTGCCAGCAGGGCTAGCGGGCCCACAGATACGCAGTATTTT. The chain combines TRBV28 with TRBJ2-3, with 8 bases lining up with TRBD2. The CDR3 runs 14 residues. In germline, CDR1 is MDHEN, CDR2 SYDVKM. Trimming took 6 bases from V and 2 from J; bases not matched to a gene: 4.

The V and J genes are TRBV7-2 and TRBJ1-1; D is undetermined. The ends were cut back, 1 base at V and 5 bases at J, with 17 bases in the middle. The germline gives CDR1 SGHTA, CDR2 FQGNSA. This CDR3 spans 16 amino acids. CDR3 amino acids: CASSLVQGIGWTEAFF. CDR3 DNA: TGTGCCAGCAGCTTAGTCCAAGGGATTGGGTGGACTGAAGCTTTCTTT.

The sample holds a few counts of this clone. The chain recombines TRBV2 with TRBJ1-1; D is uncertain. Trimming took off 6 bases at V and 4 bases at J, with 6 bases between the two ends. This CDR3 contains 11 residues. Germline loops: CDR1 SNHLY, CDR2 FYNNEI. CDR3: CASRESTEAFF. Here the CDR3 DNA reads TGTGCCAGCAGGGAAAGCACTGAAGCTTTCTTT.

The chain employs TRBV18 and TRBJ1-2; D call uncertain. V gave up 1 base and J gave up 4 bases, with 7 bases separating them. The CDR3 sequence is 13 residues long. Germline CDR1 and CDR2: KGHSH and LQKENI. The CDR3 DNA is TGTGCCAGCTCACCACTGGAACTCTATGGCTACACCTTC. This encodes CASSPLELYGYTF.

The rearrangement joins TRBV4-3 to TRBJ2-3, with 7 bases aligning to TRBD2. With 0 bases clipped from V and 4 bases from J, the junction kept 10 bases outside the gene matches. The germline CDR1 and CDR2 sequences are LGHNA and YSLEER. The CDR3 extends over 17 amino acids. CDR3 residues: CASSQETGGRGSDTQYF. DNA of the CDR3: TGCGCCAGCAGCCAAGAAACAGGCGGGAGAGGGTCAGATACGCAGTATTTT.

CDR3: CASSMPGTGDFGYTF. The DNA of the CDR3 is TGTGCCAGCAGCATGCCCGGGACAGGGGATTTTGGCTACACCTTC. The chain joins TRBV5-6 to TRBJ1-2, with 10 bases lining up with TRBD1. V was clipped by 4 bases and J by 7 bases; unmatched bases: 10. Germline CDR1 and CDR2: SGHDT and YYEEEE. This CDR3 is 15 amino acids long.

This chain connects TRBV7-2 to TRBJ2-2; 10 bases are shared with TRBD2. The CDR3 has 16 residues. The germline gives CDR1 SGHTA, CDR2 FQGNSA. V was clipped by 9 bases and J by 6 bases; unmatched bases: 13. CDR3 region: CASGSRASGSPGELFF. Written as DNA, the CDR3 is TGTGCCAGTGGCAGCCGGGCTAGCGGGAGCCCCGGGGAGCTGTTTTTT. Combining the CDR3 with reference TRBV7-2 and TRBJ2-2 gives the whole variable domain GAGVSQSPSNKVTEKGKDVELRCDPISGHTALYWYRQSLGQGLEFLIYFQGNSAPDKSGLPSDRFSAERTGGSVSTLTIQRTQQEDSAVYLCASGSRASGSPGELFFGEGSRLTVL.

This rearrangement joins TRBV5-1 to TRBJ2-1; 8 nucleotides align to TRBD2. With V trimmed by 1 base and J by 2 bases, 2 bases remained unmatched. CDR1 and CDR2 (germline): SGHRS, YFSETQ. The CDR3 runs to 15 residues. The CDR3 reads CASSLSLAAYNEQFF. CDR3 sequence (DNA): TGCGCCAGCAGCTTGTCACTAGCGGCCTACAATGAGCAGTTCTTC.

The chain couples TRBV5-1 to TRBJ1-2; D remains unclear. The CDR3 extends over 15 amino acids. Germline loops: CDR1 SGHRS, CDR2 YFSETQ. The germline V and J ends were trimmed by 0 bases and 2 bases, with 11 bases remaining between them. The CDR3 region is CASSLAGSGNYGYTF. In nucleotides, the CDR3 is TGCGCCAGCAGCTTGGCCGGATCGGGGAACTATGGCTACACCTTC.

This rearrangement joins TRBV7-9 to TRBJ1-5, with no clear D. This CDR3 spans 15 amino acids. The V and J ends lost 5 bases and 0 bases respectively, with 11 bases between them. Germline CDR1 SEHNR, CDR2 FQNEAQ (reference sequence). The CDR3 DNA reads TGTGCCAGCAGCCCTGGACGGAATAGCAATCAGCCCCAGCATTTT. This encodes CASSPGRNSNQPQHF.

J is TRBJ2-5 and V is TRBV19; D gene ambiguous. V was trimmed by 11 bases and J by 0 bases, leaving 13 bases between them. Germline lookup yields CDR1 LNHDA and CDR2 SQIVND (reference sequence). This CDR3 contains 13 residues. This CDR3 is CASRFANQETQYF. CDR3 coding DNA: TGTGCCTCACGTTTCGCTAACCAAGAGACCCAGTACTTC.

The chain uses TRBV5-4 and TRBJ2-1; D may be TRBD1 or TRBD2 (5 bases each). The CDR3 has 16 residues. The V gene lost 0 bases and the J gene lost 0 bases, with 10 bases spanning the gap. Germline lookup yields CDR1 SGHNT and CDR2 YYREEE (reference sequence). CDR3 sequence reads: CASSLAGTASYNEQFF. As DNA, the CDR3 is TGTGCCAGCAGCTTGGCGGGGACGGCCTCCTACAATGAGCAGTTCTTC.

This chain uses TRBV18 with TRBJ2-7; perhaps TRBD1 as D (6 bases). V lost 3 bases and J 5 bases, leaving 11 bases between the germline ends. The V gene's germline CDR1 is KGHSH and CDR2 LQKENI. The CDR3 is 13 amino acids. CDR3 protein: CASSPTGGHEQYF. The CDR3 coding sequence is TGTGCCAGCTCACCGACTGGGGGCCACGAGCAGTACTTC.